This TCR beta chain appears in the sequencing data of a study of T cells in Graves' hyperthyroidism and ophthalmopathy. Study-level information: Pretreatment peripheral blood was obtained at initial diagnosis. Overall study results and limits: In the blood, most expanded thyroid clonotypes above 0.001 appeared as well.

The CDR3 covers 17 residues. V lost 4 bases to trimming and J lost 5 bases; unmatched junction nucleotides: 11. A note on this clonotype: The antigen remains unidentified.

Patients with ophthalmopathy all had a Clinical Activity Score of at least 3, a NOSPECS grade of at least 4 and duration under 3 months. Patients with uncontrolled infections, other autoimmune diseases, pregnancy or lactation were excluded. Amplification of TCR beta CDR3 regions was performed using RNA transcripts as template. When the TCR CDR3 underwent first-round RT-PCR, the HTBI primer set was used. TCRdb analysed the multiplex PCR reads with MiXCR anew, one entry per CDR3 protein. This table holds approximately 600,000 distinct CDR3 sequences, over 12% found once. The receptor was derived from a woman aged 40 to 50 with Graves' ophthalmopathy. The source material was blood. The chain links TRBV12-3 or TRBV12-4 to TRBJ2-5, with TRBD2 matching over 12 bases. The CDR3 DNA is TGTGCCAGCAGTTGGTTGACTAGCGGGAGAAGTTTGGAGACCCAGTACTTC. It codes for CASSWLTSGRSLETQYF.